Listed below are T cell receptor beta chains from one sample, sequenced in a study of cytomegalovirus exposure and HLA in healthy donors. Method: immunoSEQ multiplex PCR; TCRdb's copy keeps in-frame clones and lacks some. This sample's table has over 120,000 clones. The sequenced sample consisted of PBMCs. These receptors came from a male donor in good health and CMV-seronegative. CDR3s include the opening cysteine and the closing phenylalanine or tryptophan. The order of the fields is D gene, J gene, V gene, CDR3 protein, CDR3 DNA. The D gene is left open where the match is weak.

D: -
J: TRBJ2-4
V: TRBV6-1
CDR3: CASSGSIGQRKHF
DNA: TGTGCCAGCAGTGGCTCCATAGGACAGAGGAAGCACTTC

D: -
J: TRBJ1-2
V: TRBV7-2
CDR3: CASSLASGARTF
DNA: TGTGCCAGCAGCTTAGCGTCTGGGGCTCGCACCTTC

D: TRBD2
J: TRBJ2-3
V: TRBV10-3
CDR3: CAISESSSGGDVTDTQYF
DNA: TGTGCCATCAGTGAGTCGTCTAGCGGGGGGGATGTGACAGATACGCAGTATTTT

D: TRBD2
J: TRBJ2-1
V: TRBV5-1
CDR3: CASSSLPGLGVNEQFF
DNA: TGCGCCAGCAGTTCTTTGCCGGGACTAGGGGTCAATGAGCAGTTCTTC

D: -
J: TRBJ1-2
V: TRBV4-3
CDR3: CASSQLLKGGYTF
DNA: TGCGCCAGCAGCCAACTTTTAAAGGGGGGCTACACCTTC

D: -
J: TRBJ1-2
V: TRBV4-2
CDR3: CASSQETDGQGYTF
DNA: TGTGCCAGCAGCCAAGAGACAGATGGGCAAGGCTACACCTTC

D: -
J: TRBJ1-2
V: TRBV5-1
CDR3: CASNGGEGGYTF
DNA: TGCGCCAGCAACGGGGGTGAGGGTGGCTACACCTTC

D: -
J: TRBJ2-1
V: TRBV18
CDR3: CASSPLGTGVYNEQFF
DNA: TGTGCCAGCTCACCACTAGGGACGGGAGTCTACAATGAGCAGTTCTTC

D: TRBD1
J: TRBJ1-1
V: TRBV7-9
CDR3: CASSPGQGMNTEAFF
DNA: TGTGCCAGCAGCCCGGGACAGGGGATGAACACTGAAGCTTTCTTT

D: TRBD1
J: TRBJ2-1
V: TRBV7-9
CDR3: CASSLRDRGPISSYNEQFF
DNA: TGTGCCAGCAGCTTGAGGGACAGGGGGCCGATAAGCTCTTACAATGAGCAGTTCTTC

D: -
J: TRBJ1-4
V: TRBV9
CDR3: CASSVVGGLEEKLFF
DNA: TGTGCCAGCAGCGTGGTCGGAGGGTTGGAGGAAAAACTGTTTTTT

D: -
J: TRBJ1-2
V: TRBV19
CDR3: CASNVTPYHYGYTF
DNA: TGTGCCAGTAACGTAACACCGTACCACTATGGCTACACCTTC

D: TRBD2
J: TRBJ2-7
V: TRBV29-1
CDR3: CSVGGSPYEQYF
DNA: TGCAGCGTTGGCGGGAGCCCCTACGAGCAGTACTTC

D: -
J: TRBJ2-5
V: TRBV6-1
CDR3: CASSEILGLEYF
DNA: TGTGCCAGCAGTGAAATACTAGGTTTGGAGTACTTC

D: -
J: TRBJ2-7
V: TRBV25-1
CDR3: CASSDARVYEQYF
DNA: TGTGCCAGCAGTGACGCCAGGGTCTACGAGCAGTACTTC

D: -
J: TRBJ1-5
V: TRBV28
CDR3: CASSFAQVYQPQHF
DNA: TGTGCCAGCAGTTTCGCGCAGGTATATCAGCCCCAGCATTTT

D: -
J: TRBJ2-7
V: TRBV5-6
CDR3: CASSPGTHYEQYF
DNA: TGTGCCAGCAGCCCCGGGACACACTACGAGCAGTACTTC

D: -
J: TRBJ1-3
V: TRBV7-2
CDR3: CASSPHRSGNTIYF
DNA: TGTGCCAGCAGCCCGCACCGGTCTGGAAACACCATATATTTT

D: TRBD2
J: TRBJ2-7
V: TRBV7-2
CDR3: CASSSQLAGEFSPYEQYF
DNA: TGTGCCAGCAGCTCCCAATTAGCGGGAGAGTTTTCCCCCTACGAGCAGTACTTC

D: TRBD2
J: TRBJ2-3
V: TRBV11-3
CDR3: CASSRNRGDTDTQYF
DNA: TGTGCCAGCTCCCGTAACCGGGGGGACACAGATACGCAGTATTTT

D: -
J: TRBJ2-1
V: TRBV2
CDR3: CASSEVGLHTNNEQFF
DNA: TGTGCCAGCAGTGAAGTAGGACTCCATACTAACAATGAGCAGTTCTTC

D: TRBD1
J: TRBJ1-6
V: TRBV9
CDR3: CASSVGGTGWSPLHF
DNA: TGTGCCAGCAGCGTAGGGGGGACAGGATGGTCACCCCTCCACTTT

D: -
J: TRBJ2-2
V: TRBV13
CDR3: CASSLGTANTGELFF
DNA: TGTGCCAGCAGCTTAGGTACAGCAAACACCGGGGAGCTGTTTTTT

D: -
J: TRBJ2-2
V: TRBV29-1
CDR3: CSVALYGTGELFF
DNA: TGCAGCGTTGCCTTGTACGGTACCGGGGAGCTGTTTTTT

D: -
J: TRBJ2-1
V: TRBV14
CDR3: CASSHRLSSYNEQFF
DNA: TGTGCCAGCAGCCACCGACTTAGCTCCTACAATGAGCAGTTCTTC

D: TRBD1
J: TRBJ1-1
V: TRBV6-4
CDR3: CASSLSGNRGTEAFF
DNA: TGTGCCAGCAGCCTTTCCGGGAACAGGGGCACTGAAGCTTTCTTT

D: -
J: TRBJ1-6
V: TRBV7-2
CDR3: CAGGRGSPLHF
DNA: TGTGCCGGAGGAAGAGGTTCACCCCTCCACTTT

D: -
J: TRBJ1-3
V: TRBV6-1
CDR3: CASSAGSSGNTIYF
DNA: TGTGCCAGCAGTGCGGGGAGCTCTGGAAACACCATATATTTT

D: TRBD2
J: TRBJ2-3
V: TRBV5-1
CDR3: CASSPHSISGVRHTQYF
DNA: TGCGCCAGCAGTCCGCACTCGATTAGCGGGGTCAGGCATACGCAGTATTTT

D: TRBD2
J: TRBJ2-3
V: TRBV5-1
CDR3: CASSPGLAGGRGTDTQYF
DNA: TGCGCCAGCAGCCCGGGACTAGCGGGGGGGCGCGGCACAGATACGCAGTATTTT

D: TRBD1
J: TRBJ2-5
V: TRBV30
CDR3: CAWRRTGFEETQYF
DNA: TGTGCCTGGCGGCGGACAGGGTTTGAGGAGACCCAGTACTTC

D: -
J: TRBJ2-1
V: TRBV14
CDR3: CASSHFGITEQFF
DNA: TGTGCCAGCAGCCATTTTGGCATAACCGAGCAGTTCTTC

D: TRBD1
J: TRBJ1-4
V: TRBV6-5
CDR3: CASSYYAGGIEKLFF
DNA: TGTGCCAGCAGTTACTACGCAGGGGGCATTGAAAAACTGTTTTTT

D: -
J: TRBJ1-1
V: TRBV7-9
CDR3: CASSWPPLSSSPEAFF
DNA: TGTGCCAGCAGCTGGCCCCCCTTGAGTTCTAGCCCTGAAGCTTTCTTT

D: -
J: TRBJ2-7
V: TRBV27
CDR3: CASSTKGVYEQYF
DNA: TGTGCCAGCAGTACTAAGGGGGTCTACGAGCAGTACTTC